Below, 32 T cell receptor beta chains from the same sample are listed, as sequenced in a study of human T cells and chemical hapten exposure. The study used a library that attached unique molecular identifiers to individual cDNA molecules. TCRdb ran MiXCR on the reads and lists one entry per CDR3 protein. There are roughly 120,000 distinct CDR3 sequences in the sample; roughly 8.5% occur only once, and 1.2% to 1.5% lies in the top ten. Blood, whole and unfractionated, served as the source for total RNA extraction. Sequencing input: whole blood. All receptors come from a human donor in good health. Some clones in this sample may be carry-over from other donors' samples.

This chain uses TRBV12-3 or TRBV12-4 with TRBJ1-1; D call uncertain. Trimming removed 6 bases at V and 7 bases at J, with 15 bases between. The CDR3 totals 13 residues. For the CDR3, the DNA is TGTGCCAGCAGCAGACAAGACCACCTTGAAGCTTTCTTT. This gives the protein CASSRQDHLEAFF.

This clonotype was recorded a few times. The V gene is TRBV20-1, the J gene TRBJ1-1; a weak D match, TRBD1 (5 bases). Trimming shortened V by 1 base and J by 5 bases, and 8 bases separated the two germline ends. Germline lookup yields CDR1 DFQATT and CDR2 SNEGSKA (reference sequence). The CDR3 consists of 12 residues. For the CDR3, the DNA is TGCAGTGCTAGAGGGGGGGTAACTGAAGCTTTCTTT. Its translation: CSARGGVTEAFF.

The J gene is TRBJ2-3, the V gene TRBV13; 10 bases align to TRBD2. Germline assignment: CDR1 PRHDT and CDR2 FYEKMQ (reference sequence). V shed 2 bases, J shed 7 bases, and the junction held 9 bases outside the gene matches. The CDR3 sequence is 16 residues long. The CDR3 DNA sequence: TGTGCCAGCAGCTTAAGGGCTAGCGGGGGTAGCCATACGCAGTATTTT. Its translation: CASSLRASGGSHTQYF.

The chain uses TRBV27 and TRBJ2-3; D may correspond to TRBD1 or TRBD2 (6 bases each). The CDR3 loop spans 16 amino acids. The germline gives CDR1 MNHEY, CDR2 SMNVEV (reference sequence). Trimming removed 7 bases from V and 4 bases from J, with 21 bases in between. The CDR3 region is CASTPFEGGRADTQYF. CDR3 DNA: TGTGCCAGCACCCCATTTGAGGGGGGCCGGGCAGATACGCAGTATTTT.

The CDR3 coding sequence is TGTGCCAGTACCCCAGTGTTTGCGGGAGCGTTGAATGAGCAGTTCTTC. This encodes CASTPVFAGALNEQFF. This chain connects TRBV19 to TRBJ2-1, with 7 bases aligning to TRBD2. Germline V gene lookup returns CDR1 LNHDA and CDR2 SQIVND (reference sequence). The CDR3 consists of 16 residues. V lost 7 bases to trimming and J lost 7 bases; unmatched junction nucleotides: 16.

This rearrangement joins TRBV4-2 to TRBJ2-7; 10 bases agree with TRBD1. The CDR3 totals 17 residues. Germline-derived CDR1 and CDR2 are LGHNA and YNFKEQ. J lost 0 bases, V lost 3 bases, and 8 bases had no gene match. The CDR3 region is CASSQGTGAGSSYEQYF. The CDR3 DNA follows: TGTGCCAGCAGCCAGGGGACAGGGGCTGGGAGCTCCTACGAGCAGTACTTC.

In its sample, this clonotype was seen a few times. V usage is TRBV5-6 and J usage is TRBJ1-2; the D gene is possibly TRBD1 (5 bases). The V end was cut by 7 bases, the J end by 4 bases, with 14 bases between. In germline, CDR1 is SGHDT, CDR2 YYEEEE. The CDR3 has 13 amino acids. CDR3 nucleotides: TGTGCCAGCGAGGGTGGGACTATCTATGGCTACACCTTC. Translated, it gives CASEGGTIYGYTF.

This clonotype turned up a few times. The DNA of the CDR3 is TGCGCCAGCAGCCAAGATGGGCTAGGCAGGGGCAATGAGCAGTTCTTC. Translated: CASSQDGLGRGNEQFF. The gene calls are TRBV4-1 and TRBJ2-1, with D tentatively TRBD1 (6 bases). This CDR3 contains 16 residues. Trimming took 0 bases from V and 6 from J, leaving 15 bases between them. CDR1 and CDR2 (germline): MGHRA, YSYEKL.

The chain links TRBV5-6 to TRBJ2-5, with D perhaps TRBD1 (5 bases). Trimming took off 0 bases at V and 5 bases at J, with 8 bases between the two ends. The CDR3 is made up of 13 amino acids. The germline V gene has CDR1 SGHDT and CDR2 YYEEEE. The CDR3 bases are TGTGCCAGCAGCTTGGGACAGTGGGAGACCCAGTACTTC. Its translation: CASSLGQWETQYF.

This clonotype was recorded many times. The chain uses TRBV20-1 and TRBJ1-4; D remains ambiguous. The CDR3 length is 14 residues. V lost 6 bases to trimming and J lost 0 bases, with 11 bases between them. Germline CDR1 and CDR2: DFQATT and SNEGSKA (reference sequence). CDR3 residues: CSALGPPTNEKLFF. CDR3 in DNA: TGCAGTGCCTTGGGCCCTCCAACTAATGAAAAACTGTTTTTT.

This clonotype was observed a few times. This rearrangement joins TRBV7-6 to TRBJ2-5, with TRBD2 matching 13 bases. Germline V gives CDR1 SGHVS, CDR2 FNYEAQ. After removal of 5 bases from V and 2 bases from J, the junction contained 5 bases not matched to a gene. This CDR3 has 16 residues. The CDR3 sequence: CASSPGTSGTQETQYF. The CDR3 nucleotides read TGTGCCAGCAGCCCGGGGACTAGCGGGACGCAAGAGACCCAGTACTTC.

This clonotype has just a few counts. The chain combines TRBV12-3 or TRBV12-4 with TRBJ1-1, with D hard to call. V shed 8 bases and J shed 3 bases, with 16 bases lying between them. The CDR3 sequence is 14 residues long. The CDR3, as DNA: TGTGCCAGCCATCCCCCAGGTCTGGACACTGAAGCTTTCTTT. Translated, it gives CASHPPGLDTEAFF.

This clonotype was detected many times. V gene TRBV29-1 combines with J gene TRBJ2-1, with a possible D match to TRBD1 (6 bases). The germline V gene has CDR1 SQVTM and CDR2 ANQGSEA. The length of the CDR3 is 13 residues. The V end was cut by 0 bases, the J end by 8 bases, with 11 bases between. CDR3 bases: TGCAGCGTTGAAGAGGGCAGGGGTGATGAGCAGTTCTTC. It translates to CSVEEGRGDEQFF.

The rearrangement joins TRBV7-9 to TRBJ2-5, with a possible D match to TRBD2 (6 bases). Trimming removed 5 bases at V and 7 bases at J, with 17 bases between. The CDR3 consists of 14 residues. Per germline, CDR1 SEHNR and CDR2 FQNEAQ (reference sequence). The CDR3 reads CASSPPGRDGTQYF. For the CDR3, the DNA is TGTGCCAGCAGCCCCCCAGGGCGGGACGGGACCCAGTACTTC. The full variable domain, with the rest looked up from reference TRBV7-9 and TRBJ2-5, is DTGVSQNPRHKITKRGQNVTFRCDPISEHNRLYWYRQTLGQGPEFLTYFQNEAQLEKSRLLSDRFSAERPKGSFSTLEIQRTEQGDSAMYLCASSPPGRDGTQYFGPGTRLLVL.

The table lists this clonotype with a few counts. The chain employs TRBV27 and TRBJ1-1; no definite D call. The CDR3 has 11 amino acids. The V end was cut by 11 bases, the J end by 3 bases, with 10 bases between. Germline values: CDR1 MNHEY, CDR2 SMNVEV (reference sequence). Here the CDR3 reads CASRKDTEAFF. CDR3 coding DNA: TGTGCCTCCCGCAAGGACACTGAAGCTTTCTTT.

This clonotype was picked up many times. The chain is built from TRBV27 and TRBJ1-2; D might be TRBD1 (5 bases). Trimming removed 6 bases at V and 3 bases at J, with 11 bases between. The CDR3 extends over 13 amino acids. The germline V gene encodes CDR1 MNHEY and CDR2 SMNVEV (reference sequence). In nucleotides, the CDR3 is TGTGCCAGCAGCCCGGGGCCCTACTATGGCTACACCTTC. It yields the protein CASSPGPYYGYTF.

V gene TRBV29-1 combines with J gene TRBJ2-1, with 10 bases aligning to TRBD2. This CDR3 is built from 14 residues. The ends lost 4 bases at V and 5 bases at J; junction bases unmatched: 5. CDR1 and CDR2 (germline): SQVTM, ANQGSEA. This CDR3 reads CSVGLAGVNNEQFF. The CDR3 bases are TGCAGCGTTGGGCTAGCGGGAGTAAACAATGAGCAGTTCTTC.

The V and J genes are TRBV5-5 and TRBJ2-2; D is ambiguous. The germline V gene encodes CDR1 SGHKS and CDR2 YYEKEE (reference sequence). CDR3 length equals 12 residues. Trimming took 3 bases from V and 8 from J, leaving 8 bases between them. The CDR3 sequence is CASSSVGGELFF. The CDR3 region has the DNA TGTGCCAGCAGCTCCGTTGGGGGGGAGCTGTTTTTT. The complete variable domain, with remaining parts taken from reference TRBV5-5 and TRBJ2-2, reads DAGVTQSPTHLIKTRGQQVTLRCSPISGHKSVSWYQQVLGQGPQFIFQYYEKEERGRGNFPDRFSARQFPNYSSELNVNALLLGDSALYLCASSSVGGELFFGEGSRLTVL.

As concerns this clonotype: This may be a read error, as it is one base from a much larger clone. V is TRBV6-5 and J is TRBJ1-1; D possibly corresponds to TRBD1 (5 bases). The CDR3 length is 15 residues. In germline, CDR1 is MNHEY, CDR2 SVGAGI. The CDR3 sequence: CASSSRALPNTEASF. In DNA, the CDR3 is TGTGCCAGCAGTTCCAGGGCCCTCCCGAACACTGAAGCTTCCTTT.

The chain carries TRBV9 and TRBJ1-1; tentative D call: TRBD1 (5 bases). V shed 4 bases and J shed 10 bases, with 23 bases lying between them. The CDR3 length is 15 residues. Germline V gene lookup returns CDR1 SGDLS and CDR2 YYNGEE. The DNA for the CDR3 is TGTGCCAGCAGCCCTCCGGGACTCGGGGTGGCGGCAGCTTTCTTT. This sequence encodes CASSPPGLGVAAAFF.

This clonotype was seen many times. The chain is built from TRBV6-1 and TRBJ2-3; 8 nucleotides match TRBD1. V gave up 2 bases and J gave up 7 bases; unmatched junction bases: 11. The germline gives CDR1 MNHNS, CDR2 SASEGT. The CDR3 has 16 amino acids. For the CDR3, the DNA is TGTGCCAGCAGTGAACTGCCGCAGGGGGCTGAGAATACGCAGTATTTT. It encodes CASSELPQGAENTQYF.

This clonotype was detected many times. V gene TRBV4-1 combines with J gene TRBJ1-2; 8 bases are a match to TRBD1. Germline V gene lookup returns CDR1 MGHRA and CDR2 YSYEKL. The CDR3 covers 14 residues. Trimming removed 0 bases from V and 7 bases from J; junction bases left unmatched: 4. The CDR3 nucleotides read TGCGCCAGCAGCCAAGAGGACAGGGATAGTGGCTACACCTTC. Translating it yields CASSQEDRDSGYTF.

The chain recombines TRBV7-2 with TRBJ2-5; D is possibly TRBD2 (6 bases). Germline V CDR1 and CDR2: SGHTA, FQGNSA. CDR3 length equals 14 residues. Between the trimmed V and J ends, which lost 5 bases and 7 bases, there was a span of 17 bases. The CDR3 bases are TGTGCCAGCAGCGTTATAGCGGACCTGGGGACCCAGTACTTC. It encodes CASSVIADLGTQYF.

The rearrangement links TRBV7-2 to TRBJ2-2; tentative D call: TRBD1 (5 bases). The CDR3 loop spans 16 amino acids. Germline CDR1 is SGHTA and CDR2 is FQGNSA. V shed 5 bases and J shed 1 base, with 14 bases lying between them. The CDR3 loop reads CASSPRQGMNTGELFF. In nucleotides, the CDR3 is TGTGCCAGCAGCCCGAGGCAGGGTATGAACACCGGGGAGCTGTTTTTT.

In this sample, this clonotype turned up a few times. The gene calls are TRBV6-6 and TRBJ2-7; D remains unclear. V gave up 0 bases and J gave up 4 bases, with 7 bases separating them. Germline V gene data show CDR1 as MNHNY and CDR2 as SVGAGI (reference sequence). This CDR3 spans 13 amino acids. The CDR3 DNA reads as TGTGCCAGCAGTTACTCATACGGATACGAGCAGTACTTC. Its protein product is CASSYSYGYEQYF.

The sample holds a few counts of this clonotype. The gene calls are TRBV19 and TRBJ2-1; TRBD2 aligns across 10 bases. CDR1 is LNHDA, CDR2 SQIVND, per germline (reference sequence). V lost 1 base, J lost 7 bases, and 4 bases stayed unmatched. CDR3 length equals 15 residues. In nucleotides, the CDR3 is TGTGCCAGTAGTATAGGGAGCGGGGGGGCAAATGAGCAGTTCTTC. Encoded protein: CASSIGSGGANEQFF.

The sample holds many counts of this clonotype. The chain uses TRBV4-2 and TRBJ1-1; D perhaps matches TRBD1 (5 bases). Germline lookup yields CDR1 LGHNA and CDR2 YNFKEQ. V was cut by 1 base and J by 1 base, with 7 bases left in between. The CDR3 is 14 residues long. The CDR3 loop is CASSQVRGNTEAFF. CDR3 DNA: TGTGCCAGCAGCCAAGTTAGGGGGAACACTGAAGCTTTCTTT.

This clonotype has only one observation. The V and J genes are TRBV6-5 and TRBJ2-3, with a tentative D call TRBD1 (5 bases). The CDR3 is 15 amino acids. With 5 bases removed from V and 2 bases from J, the gap between germline ends came to 14 bases. Germline V CDR1 and CDR2: MNHEY, SVGAGI. The CDR3 loop reads CASSRDSFDTDTQYF. CDR3 DNA: TGTGCCAGCAGTCGCGACAGTTTTGACACAGATACGCAGTATTTT.

There are a few counts of this clonotype. The chain combines TRBV20-1 with TRBJ2-5, with D possibly TRBD1 on 6 matching bases. Germline V gives CDR1 DFQATT, CDR2 SNEGSKA (reference sequence). V was trimmed by 1 base and J by 5 bases, leaving 20 bases between them. The CDR3 consists of 16 residues. CDR3 sequence reads: CSARASGQSRVETQYF. CDR3 DNA sequence: TGCAGTGCTAGAGCGTCCGGACAGAGTCGGGTGGAGACCCAGTACTTC.

The CDR3 spells CASSTGQGASLPQHF. The CDR3 nucleotides are TGTGCCAGCAGTACCGGACAGGGGGCGAGTCTGCCCCAGCATTTT. The rearrangement joins TRBV6-5 to TRBJ1-5; 11 bases fit TRBD1. The CDR3 is 15 residues long. Germline assignment: CDR1 MNHEY and CDR2 SVGAGI. V trimming: 5 bases; J trimming: 9 bases; junction bases outside the gene matches: 9.

The rearrangement links TRBV4-3 to TRBJ1-3; a weak D match, TRBD1 (6 bases). The germline CDR1 and CDR2 sequences are LGHNA and YSLEER. Trimming stripped 1 base from V and 3 bases from J, with 16 bases between. The CDR3 is 17 amino acids. For the CDR3, the DNA is TGCGCCAGCAGCCAAGGCCCGGGGGCGGAAAATGGAAACACCATATATTTT. This sequence encodes CASSQGPGAENGNTIYF.

This clonotype was observed at least ten times. CDR3 in DNA: TGTGCCAGCAGTGAGGACAGGGTCGGTGTTTACACTGAAGCTTTCTTT. It specifies CASSEDRVGVYTEAFF. V gene TRBV6-2 or TRBV6-3 combines with J gene TRBJ1-1, with 8 bases identical to TRBD1. The CDR3 has 16 amino acids. Trimming took 5 bases from V and 3 from J; bases not matched to a gene: 11. CDR1 is MNHEY and CDR2 is SVGEGT in the germline V gene.